A selection of T cell receptor beta chains follows, all from one sample in a study of control samples from healthy donors and cancer patients. TCRdb's copy holds only in-frame clones and misses some; the assay was immunoSEQ multiplex PCR. This repertoire shows 120,000 to 150,000 clones, 75% to 90% found once; its top ten account for roughly 5%. The specimen sequenced was blood. These receptors all stem from a man younger than 40 in good health. CDR3s include the opening cysteine and the closing phenylalanine or tryptophan. A D gene is named only where the DNA matches it firmly. Rows give clone size only sometimes, using once, few, many, or a class for an expanded clone.

V gene	D gene	clone size	J gene	CDR3 DNA	CDR3 protein
TRBV27	-	-	TRBJ1-4	TGTGCCAGCAGGCCGAGGGGCGCGGGACAAGTCAGTTTTGAAAAACTGTTTTTT	CASRPRGAGQVSFEKLFF
TRBV3-1/TRBV3-2	-	-	TRBJ1-5	TGTGCCAGCAGCCCCGAGTATAGCAATCAGCCCCAGCATTTT	CASSPEYSNQPQHF
TRBV10-3	-	once	TRBJ2-1	TGTGCCATCAGTGAGTTTAATGAGCAGTTCTTC	CAISEFNEQFF
TRBV6-5	-	-	TRBJ2-7	TGTGCCAGCAGGGACCTGGGAGAGCAGTACTTC	CASRDLGEQYF
TRBV4-1	-	-	TRBJ1-5	TGCGCCAGCAGCCAAGGGGGGCAGCCCCAGCATTTT	CASSQGGQPQHF
TRBV13	TRBD1	-	TRBJ2-5	TGTGCCAGCAGCCCCGGGACAGGGCTCCCGGAGACCCAGTACTTC	CASSPGTGLPETQYF
TRBV28	-	-	TRBJ2-7	TGTGCCAGCAGCCCACGGACAGCACCCTACGAGCAGTACTTC	CASSPRTAPYEQYF
TRBV12-3/TRBV12-4	-	-	TRBJ1-1	TGTGCCAGCAGTAGGAAGGCGGGCGGTGAAGCTTTCTTT	CASSRKAGGEAFF
TRBV15	-	-	TRBJ2-2	TGTGCCACCAGCAGAGATGGAGAACTAGGCGGGGAGCTGTTTTTT	CATSRDGELGGELFF
TRBV9	-	-	TRBJ2-1	TGTGCCAGCAGCGTACGAGCCCAGCGAGCATCCTACAATGAGCAGTTCTTC	CASSVRAQRASYNEQFF
TRBV5-8	-	-	TRBJ2-7	TGTGCCAGCAGCTTCCGGACAGGGAGGGACGAGCAGTACTTC	CASSFRTGRDEQYF
TRBV19	-	-	TRBJ1-1	TGTGCCAGTAGTATAGCAGAGAACACTGAAGCTTTCTTT	CASSIAENTEAFF
TRBV7-8	-	-	TRBJ1-1	TGTGCCAGCAGTTCCATGTTGCGGACTGAAGCTTTCTTT	CASSSMLRTEAFF
TRBV7-9	-	-	TRBJ2-1	TGTGCCAGCAGCTTAACGGGACGAGGTGAGCAGTTCTTC	CASSLTGRGEQFF
TRBV7-3	TRBD1	-	TRBJ2-1	TGTGCCAGCAGCTTCGACAGGGGGTCCTACAATGAGCAGTTCTTC	CASSFDRGSYNEQFF
TRBV4-3	TRBD2	-	TRBJ2-7	TGCGCCAGCAGCCAAGCGACTAGCGTACCTTCCTACGAGCAGTACTTC	CASSQATSVPSYEQYF
TRBV29-1	-	-	TRBJ2-2	TGCAGCGTTGAAAGGGTCGGGGAGCTGTTTTTT	CSVERVGELFF
TRBV7-2	-	-	TRBJ2-2	TGTGCCAGCAGCCTCTTCCCTCGTGGGAGTGTCACCGGGGAGCTGTTTTTT	CASSLFPRGSVTGELFF
TRBV7-2	TRBD2	-	TRBJ2-1	TGTGCCAGCAGCGGTTTAGCGGGAGCAAAAAGTGAGCAGTTCTTC	CASSGLAGAKSEQFF
TRBV15	-	-	TRBJ1-2	TGTGCCACCAGCAGAGATGGGACGGTTCCTAACTATGGCTACACCTTC	CATSRDGTVPNYGYTF
TRBV6-6	TRBD2	-	TRBJ2-7	TGTGCCAGCAGTGGAGCTAGCGGGAGGCCCTACGAGCAGTACTTC	CASSGASGRPYEQYF
TRBV7-3	-	-	TRBJ2-1	TGTGCCAGCAGCTCCCGGCGGGAAGCTGAGCAGTTCTTC	CASSSRREAEQFF
TRBV6-2/TRBV6-3	-	-	TRBJ1-6	TGTGCCAGCAGTGGAGAGACGACAGGCAATAATTCACCCCTCCACTTT	CASSGETTGNNSPLHF
TRBV19	-	-	TRBJ2-1	TGTGCCAGTAGTAGCGATGAGCAGTTCTTC	CASSSDEQFF
TRBV7-9	-	-	TRBJ1-5	TGTGCCAGCAGCTTAGACGGGTCGCAGCCCCAGCATTTT	CASSLDGSQPQHF
TRBV5-1	-	-	TRBJ1-4	TGCGCCAGCAGCCCGACAACAACTAATGAAAAACTGTTTTTT	CASSPTTTNEKLFF
TRBV7-9	-	-	TRBJ2-7	TGTGCCAGCAGCCCACCGGTGAGCGGGTTCCACGAGCAGTACTTC	CASSPPVSGFHEQYF
TRBV2	-	-	TRBJ2-7	TGTGCCAGCTACACGGGGCCCCGGGGAGCCAACGAGCAGTACTTC	CASYTGPRGANEQYF
TRBV24-1	TRBD2	-	TRBJ2-1	TGTGCCACCGGGGGACTAGCGGGAGGGAGGGGTGAGAATGAGCAGTTCTTC	CATGGLAGGRGENEQFF
TRBV7-2	-	-	TRBJ2-1	TGTGCCAGCAGCTTCGTCGACGAGCAGTTCTTC	CASSFVDEQFF
TRBV12-3/TRBV12-4	-	-	TRBJ2-2	TGTGCCAGCAGTTATCACTACACCGGGGAGCTGTTTTTT	CASSYHYTGELFF
TRBV23-1	-	-	TRBJ2-7	TGCGCCAGCAGTCAATCAGGGGAACTCTCCTACGAGCAGTACTTC	CASSQSGELSYEQYF
TRBV19	-	-	TRBJ2-7	TGTGCCAGTAGTATCGACAGAAGCTCCTACGAGCAGTACTTC	CASSIDRSSYEQYF
TRBV7-2	-	-	TRBJ2-1	TGTGCCAGCAGCTTAGGGGGCCGAGGGGAAGAGCAGTTCTTC	CASSLGGRGEEQFF
TRBV10-3	-	-	TRBJ2-3	TGTGCCATCAGTGCAGGGGGGAGGACAGATACGCAGTATTTT	CAISAGGRTDTQYF
TRBV6-6	-	-	TRBJ2-7	TGTGCCAGCAGCGGTTCCTACGAGCAGTACTTC	CASSGSYEQYF
TRBV4-3	-	-	TRBJ1-2	TGCGCCAGCAGCCAAGACGGTCCGGGGGAGGTTTACTATGGCTACACCTTC	CASSQDGPGEVYYGYTF
TRBV4-3	-	-	TRBJ2-1	TGCGCCAGCAGCCAACGCCTGGGGAATGAGCAGTTCTTC	CASSQRLGNEQFF
TRBV2	-	-	TRBJ1-1	TGTGCCAGCAGCCTAGATATTGCAGGCCGCTCTGAAGCTTTCTTT	CASSLDIAGRSEAFF
TRBV19	TRBD1	-	TRBJ1-6	TGTGCCAGTAGTATCACAGGGGGCGCTTATTCACCCCTCCACTTT	CASSITGGAYSPLHF
TRBV20-1	-	-	TRBJ2-7	TGCAGTGCTAGTCTCGGGGACGAGCAGTACTTC	CSASLGDEQYF
TRBV27	-	-	TRBJ2-2	TGTGCCAGCAGTTCGAGTCTGAACACCGGGGAGCTGTTTTTT	CASSSSLNTGELFF
TRBV2	TRBD1	-	TRBJ1-1	TGTGCCAGCAACGCCGGACAGGGGGCGGTGACGGCTTTCTTT	CASNAGQGAVTAFF
TRBV6-2/TRBV6-3	-	-	TRBJ2-1	TGTGCCAGCAGTTACGGCGGGTATGGAGGGGAGGAGCAGTTCTTC	CASSYGGYGGEEQFF
TRBV6-5	TRBD1	once	TRBJ1-2	TGTGCCAGCAGTCTGGGGACAGGGGTCGCCTATGGCTACACCTTC	CASSLGTGVAYGYTF
TRBV6-5	-	-	TRBJ2-5	TGTGCCAGCTCCCCTACGGGACAAGAGACCCAGTACTTC	CASSPTGQETQYF
TRBV7-8	TRBD2	-	TRBJ2-7	TGTGCCAGCAGCGGGGGGGAGGCCCAGAGTAAGCAGTACTTC	CASSGGEAQSKQYF
TRBV7-2	TRBD2	-	TRBJ2-1	TGTGCCAGCAGCTTAGCGCTCGGACTAGCTGCCAATGAGCAGTTCTTC	CASSLALGLAANEQFF
TRBV7-3	TRBD1	once	TRBJ1-2	TGTGCCAGCAGCCGCCGGGGGAGGGGGCTGATTGGCTACACCTTC	CASSRRGRGLIGYTF
TRBV11-2	TRBD1	-	TRBJ1-1	TGTGCCAGCAGCTTACTACCCGGGACAGTCGGCACTGAAGCTTTCTTT	CASSLLPGTVGTEAFF